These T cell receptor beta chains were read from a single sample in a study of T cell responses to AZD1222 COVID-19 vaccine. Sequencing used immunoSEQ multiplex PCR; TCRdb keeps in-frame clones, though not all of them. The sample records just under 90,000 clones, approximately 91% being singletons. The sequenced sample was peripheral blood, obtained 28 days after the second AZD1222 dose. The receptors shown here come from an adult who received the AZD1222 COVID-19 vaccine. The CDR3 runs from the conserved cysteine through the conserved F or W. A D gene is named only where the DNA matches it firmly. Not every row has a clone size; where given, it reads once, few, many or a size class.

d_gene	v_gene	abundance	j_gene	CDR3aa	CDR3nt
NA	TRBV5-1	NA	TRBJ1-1	CASSLGPRLVSTEAFF	TGCGCCAGCAGCTTGGGTCCGCGGTTGGTTTCGACTGAAGCTTTCTTT
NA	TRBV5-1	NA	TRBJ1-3	CASSSQGDAGNTIYF	TGCGCCAGCAGCTCCCAGGGAGATGCTGGAAACACCATATATTTT
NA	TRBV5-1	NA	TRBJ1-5	CASSRGSNQPQHF	TGCGCCAGCAGTCGAGGGAGCAATCAGCCCCAGCATTTT
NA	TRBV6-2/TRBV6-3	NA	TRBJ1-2	CASSYSTGYGYTF	TGTGCCAGCAGTTACTCCACAGGGTATGGCTACACCTTC
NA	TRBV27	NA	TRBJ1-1	CASSSRGVDTEAFF	TGTGCCAGCAGTTCTAGGGGGGTGGACACTGAAGCTTTCTTT
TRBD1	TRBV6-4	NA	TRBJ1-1	CASSQRQGATEAFF	TGTGCCAGCAGTCAGAGACAGGGGGCCACTGAAGCTTTCTTT
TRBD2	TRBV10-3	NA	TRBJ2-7	CAISAASAGGSSYEQYF	TGTGCCATCAGTGCCGCATCAGCGGGGGGGAGCTCCTACGAGCAGTACTTC
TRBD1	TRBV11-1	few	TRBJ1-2	CASSSETGGARGYTF	TGTGCCAGCAGCTCGGAGACAGGGGGCGCGAGGGGCTACACCTTC
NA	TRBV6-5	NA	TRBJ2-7	CASSPGAYYEQYF	TGTGCCAGCAGCCCCGGGGCTTACTACGAGCAGTACTTC
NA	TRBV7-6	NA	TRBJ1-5	CASSLFPGLGMDNQPQHF	TGTGCCAGCAGCTTATTTCCGGGGCTAGGGATGGACAATCAGCCCCAGCATTTT
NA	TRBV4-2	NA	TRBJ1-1	CASSQEGQLEAFF	TGTGCCAGCAGCCAAGAAGGCCAGCTTGAAGCTTTCTTT
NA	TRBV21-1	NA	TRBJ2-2	CASSNTSGVEGTGELFF	TGTGCCAGCAGCAATACTAGCGGGGTCGAAGGTACCGGGGAGCTGTTTTTT
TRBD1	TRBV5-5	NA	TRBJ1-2	CASDRDSYGYTF	TGTGCCAGCGACAGGGACTCCTATGGCTACACCTTC
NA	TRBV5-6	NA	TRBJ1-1	CASRRNTEAFF	TGTGCCAGCAGGCGGAACACTGAAGCTTTCTTT
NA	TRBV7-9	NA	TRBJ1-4	CASSFMGTGTHNEKLFF	TGTGCCAGCAGCTTTATGGGGACGGGGACCCATAATGAAAAACTGTTTTTT
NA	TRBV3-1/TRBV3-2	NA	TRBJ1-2	CASSQDLRETRGYTF	TGTGCCAGCAGCCAAGATTTAAGGGAGACGCGCGGCTACACCTTC
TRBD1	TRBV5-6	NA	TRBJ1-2	CASSLEQGAYGYTF	TGTGCCAGCAGCTTGGAACAGGGGGCGTATGGCTACACCTTC
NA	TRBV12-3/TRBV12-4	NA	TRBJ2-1	CASTRFNEQFF	TGTGCCAGCACCAGATTCAATGAGCAGTTCTTC
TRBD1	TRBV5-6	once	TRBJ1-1	CASSGQANTEAFF	TGTGCCAGCAGCGGACAGGCGAACACTGAAGCTTTCTTT
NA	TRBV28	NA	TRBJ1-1	CASSLGGGDTEAFF	TGTGCCAGCAGTTTAGGCGGGGGGGACACTGAAGCTTTCTTT
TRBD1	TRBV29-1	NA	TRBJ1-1	CSVGRQGTEAFF	TGCAGCGTTGGGAGACAGGGAACTGAAGCTTTCTTT
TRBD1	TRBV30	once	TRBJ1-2	CAWILGQGNYGYTF	TGTGCCTGGATACTGGGACAGGGCAACTATGGCTACACCTTC